Listed here are 6 T cell receptor beta chains from one sample, sequenced in a study of blood T cell repertoires in COVID-19. TCRdb's copy holds only in-frame clones and misses some; the assay was immunoSEQ multiplex PCR. This table has roughly 250,000 clones, 80% to 85% appearing once. The material sequenced was peripheral blood. The source is a man over 45 with active or convalescent COVID-19.

The CDR3 region is CASLPSQGYTEAFF. The CDR3 region has the DNA TGTGCCAGCCTCCCGTCACAGGGTTACACTGAAGCTTTCTTT. J is TRBJ1-1 and V is TRBV18; tentatively, D is TRBD1 (6 bases). This CDR3 comprises 14 residues. CDR1 is KGHSH and CDR2 is LQKENI in the germline V gene. Between the trimmed V and J ends, which lost 8 bases and 3 bases, there was a span of 16 bases.

This chain joins TRBV28 and TRBJ1-3; possibly TRBD1 for D (6 bases). The V end lost 8 bases, the J end lost 2 bases, and 7 bases lay between the germline ends. CDR3 length equals 12 residues. Germline V gene sequence: CDR1 MDHEN, CDR2 SYDVKM. The CDR3 loop reads CASGGPGNTIYF. In DNA, the CDR3 is TGTGCCAGCGGGGGCCCTGGAAACACCATATATTTT.

The rearrangement joins TRBV4-1 to TRBJ1-1; no reliable D call. This CDR3 spans 13 amino acids. Germline V CDR1 and CDR2: MGHRA, YSYEKL. V shed 6 bases and J shed 4 bases, with 12 bases lying between them. The CDR3 sequence is CASSLDMGTEAFF. For the CDR3, the DNA is TGCGCCAGCAGTCTAGATATGGGCACTGAAGCTTTCTTT.

The J gene is TRBJ2-1, the V gene TRBV6-4, with no clear D. The CDR3 has 14 amino acids. Germline assignment: CDR1 MRHNA and CDR2 SNTAGT. The germline V and J ends were trimmed by 6 bases and 7 bases, with 16 bases remaining between them. CDR3 amino acids: CASSGELKQNEQFF. The DNA for the CDR3 is TGTGCCAGCAGCGGTGAACTAAAACAAAATGAGCAGTTCTTC.

In DNA form, the CDR3 reads TGTGCCAGCAGTTACTCACAGGAAGGCTATGGCTACACCTTC. Amino acids: CASSYSQEGYGYTF. The V call is TRBV6-6, the J call TRBJ1-2; D might be TRBD1 (5 bases). Germline lookup yields CDR1 MNHNY and CDR2 SVGAGI (reference sequence). The V end lost 0 bases, the J end lost 4 bases, and 9 bases lay between the germline ends. This CDR3 contains 14 residues.

The chain uses TRBV5-1 and TRBJ1-3; TRBD1 matches at 8 bases. CDR1 and CDR2 (germline): SGHRS, YFSETQ. The CDR3 totals 17 residues. J lost 2 bases, V lost 0 bases, and 7 bases had no gene match. CDR3 nucleotides: TGCGCCAGCAGCTTGGTTTTCCAGGGGGCGGCTGGAAACACCATATATTTT. Its translation: CASSLVFQGAAGNTIYF.